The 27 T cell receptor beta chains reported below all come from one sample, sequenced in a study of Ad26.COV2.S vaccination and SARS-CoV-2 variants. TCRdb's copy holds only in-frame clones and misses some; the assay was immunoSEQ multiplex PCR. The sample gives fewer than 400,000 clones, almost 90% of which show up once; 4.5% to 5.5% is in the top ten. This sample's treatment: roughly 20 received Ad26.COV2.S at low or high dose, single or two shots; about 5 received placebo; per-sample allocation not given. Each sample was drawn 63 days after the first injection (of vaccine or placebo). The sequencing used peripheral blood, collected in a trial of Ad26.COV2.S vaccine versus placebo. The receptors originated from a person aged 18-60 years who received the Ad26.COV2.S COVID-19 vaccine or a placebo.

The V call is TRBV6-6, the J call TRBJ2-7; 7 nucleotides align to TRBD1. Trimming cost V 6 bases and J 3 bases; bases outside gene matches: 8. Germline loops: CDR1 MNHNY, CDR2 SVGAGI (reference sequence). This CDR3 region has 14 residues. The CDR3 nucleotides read TGTGCCAGCAGCCCCGGACAGGCGAACTACGAGCAGTACTTC. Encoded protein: CASSPGQANYEQYF.

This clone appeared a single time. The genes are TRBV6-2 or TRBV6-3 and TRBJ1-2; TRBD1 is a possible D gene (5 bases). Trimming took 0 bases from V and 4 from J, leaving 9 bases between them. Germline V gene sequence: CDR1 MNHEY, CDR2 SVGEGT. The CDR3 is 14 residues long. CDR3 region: CASSYSEGTYGYTF. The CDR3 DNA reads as TGTGCCAGCAGTTACTCGGAGGGGACCTATGGCTACACCTTC.

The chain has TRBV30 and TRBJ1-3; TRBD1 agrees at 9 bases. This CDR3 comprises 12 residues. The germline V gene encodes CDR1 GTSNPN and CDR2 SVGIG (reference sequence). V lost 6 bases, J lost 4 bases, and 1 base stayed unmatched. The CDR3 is CACGTGGNTIYF. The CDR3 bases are TGTGCCTGCGGGACAGGGGGAAACACCATATATTTT.

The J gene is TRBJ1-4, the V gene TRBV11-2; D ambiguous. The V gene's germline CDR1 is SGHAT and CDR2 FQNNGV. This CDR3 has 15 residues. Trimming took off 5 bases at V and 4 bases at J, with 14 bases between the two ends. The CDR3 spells CASSIGDSRNEKLFF. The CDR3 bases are TGTGCCAGCAGCATCGGAGATAGTCGTAATGAAAAACTGTTTTTT.

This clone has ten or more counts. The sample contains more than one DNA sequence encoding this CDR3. The CDR3 nucleotides are TGTGCCAGCAGCTTGGTAGGGAATACCGGGGAGCTGTTTTTT. Translating it yields CASSLVGNTGELFF. The chain has TRBV5-6 and TRBJ2-2; D remains ambiguous. The V and J ends lost 0 bases and 5 bases respectively, with 8 bases between them. Germline CDR1 is SGHDT and CDR2 is YYEEEE. The CDR3 extends over 14 amino acids.

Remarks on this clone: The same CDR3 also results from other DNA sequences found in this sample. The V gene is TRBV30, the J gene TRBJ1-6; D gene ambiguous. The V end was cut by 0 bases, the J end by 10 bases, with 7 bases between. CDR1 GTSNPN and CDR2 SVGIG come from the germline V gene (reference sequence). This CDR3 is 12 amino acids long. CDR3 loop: CAWSVLGSPLHF. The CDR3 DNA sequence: TGTGCCTGGAGTGTTCTAGGATCACCCCTCCACTTT. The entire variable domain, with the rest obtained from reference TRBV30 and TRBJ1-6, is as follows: SQTIHQWPATLVQPVGSPLSLECTVEGTSNPNLYWYRQAAGRGLQLLFYSVGIGQISSEVPQNLSASRPQDRQFILSSKKLLLSDSGFYLCAWSVLGSPLHFGNGTRLTVT.

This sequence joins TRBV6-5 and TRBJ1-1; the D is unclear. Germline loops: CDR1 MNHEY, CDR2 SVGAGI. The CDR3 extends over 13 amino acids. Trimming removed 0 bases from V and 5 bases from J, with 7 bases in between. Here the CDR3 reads CASSYSRETEAFF. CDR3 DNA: TGTGCCAGCAGTTACTCGAGGGAGACTGAAGCTTTCTTT.

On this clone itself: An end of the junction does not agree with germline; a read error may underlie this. Here the CDR3 reads CAWRVKSRETQYF. In DNA, the CDR3 is TGTGCCTGGCGTGTCAAGTCTCGAGAGACCCAGTACTTC. The V gene is TRBV30, the J gene TRBJ2-5; D call uncertain. There are 13 residues in the CDR3. Germline V gene data show CDR1 as GTSNPN and CDR2 as SVGIG (reference sequence).

CDR3 region: CAWRRTGDNYGYTF. The CDR3 DNA sequence: TGTGCCTGGAGAAGGACAGGTGACAACTATGGCTACACCTTC. This rearrangement joins TRBV30 to TRBJ1-2, with 7 bases aligning to TRBD1. The CDR3 loop spans 14 amino acids. Germline V CDR1 and CDR2: GTSNPN, SVGIG (reference sequence). V dropped 3 bases and J dropped 2; count of bases not matched to a gene: 6.

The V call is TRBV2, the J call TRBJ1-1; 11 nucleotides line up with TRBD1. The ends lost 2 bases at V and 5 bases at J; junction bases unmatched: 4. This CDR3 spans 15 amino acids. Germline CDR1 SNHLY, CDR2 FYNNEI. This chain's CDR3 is CASSEMGQGVTEAFF. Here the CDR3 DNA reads TGTGCCAGCAGTGAAATGGGACAGGGGGTGACTGAAGCTTTCTTT.

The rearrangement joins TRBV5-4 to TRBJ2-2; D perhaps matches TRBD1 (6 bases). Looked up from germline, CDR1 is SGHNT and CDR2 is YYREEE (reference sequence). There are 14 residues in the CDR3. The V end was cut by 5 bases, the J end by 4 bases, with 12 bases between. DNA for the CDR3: TGTGCCAGCAGGAACCGACAGGTCACCGGGGAGCTGTTTTTT. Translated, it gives CASRNRQVTGELFF.

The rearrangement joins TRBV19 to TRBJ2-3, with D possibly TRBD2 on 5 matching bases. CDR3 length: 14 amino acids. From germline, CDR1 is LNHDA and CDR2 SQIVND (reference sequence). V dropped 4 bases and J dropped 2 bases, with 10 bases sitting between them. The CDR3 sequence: CASSSGRTTDTQYF. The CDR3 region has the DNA TGTGCCAGTAGTAGCGGGCGCACCACAGATACGCAGTATTTT.

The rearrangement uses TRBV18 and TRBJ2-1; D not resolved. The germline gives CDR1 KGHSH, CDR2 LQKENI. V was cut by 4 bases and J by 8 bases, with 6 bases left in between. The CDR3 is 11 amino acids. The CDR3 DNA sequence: TGTGCCAGCTCACTCCGGGATGAGCAGTTCTTC. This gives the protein CASSLRDEQFF.

The CDR3 DNA is TGTGCCAGCAGTGAAGAGGGGGGCCTAGAGACCCAGTACTTC. This sequence encodes CASSEEGGLETQYF. The V gene is TRBV2, the J gene TRBJ2-5; possibly TRBD1 or TRBD2 for D (6 bases each). The CDR3 sequence is 14 residues long. The germline CDR1 and CDR2 sequences are SNHLY and FYNNEI. V lost 1 base and J 4 bases, leaving 10 bases between the germline ends.

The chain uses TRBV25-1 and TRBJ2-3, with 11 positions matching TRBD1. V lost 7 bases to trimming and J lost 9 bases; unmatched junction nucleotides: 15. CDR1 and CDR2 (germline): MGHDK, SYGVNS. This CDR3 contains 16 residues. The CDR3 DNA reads TGTGCCAGCAACCCCCTCGGGACAGGGGGGGTAGGGACGCAGTATTTT. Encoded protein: CASNPLGTGGVGTQYF.

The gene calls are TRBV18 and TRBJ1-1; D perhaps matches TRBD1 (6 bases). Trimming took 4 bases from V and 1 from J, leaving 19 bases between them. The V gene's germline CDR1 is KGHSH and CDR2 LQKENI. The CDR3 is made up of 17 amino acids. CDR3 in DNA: TGTGCCAGCTCACTAACAGGGATGGCGGGTGCGAACACTGAAGCTTTCTTT. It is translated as CASSLTGMAGANTEAFF.

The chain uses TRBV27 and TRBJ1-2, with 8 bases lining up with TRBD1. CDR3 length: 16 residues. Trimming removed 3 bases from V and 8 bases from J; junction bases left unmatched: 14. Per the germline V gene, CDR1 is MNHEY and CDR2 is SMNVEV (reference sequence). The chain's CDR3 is CASSFSPGQGGSGYTF. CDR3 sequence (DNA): TGTGCCAGCAGTTTCTCCCCCGGACAGGGCGGTAGCGGCTACACCTTC.

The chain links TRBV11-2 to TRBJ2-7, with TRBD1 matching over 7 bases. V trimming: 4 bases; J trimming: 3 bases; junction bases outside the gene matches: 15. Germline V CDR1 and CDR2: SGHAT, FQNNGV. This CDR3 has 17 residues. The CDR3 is CASSYTFDRVQRYEQYF. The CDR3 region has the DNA TGTGCCAGCAGCTATACCTTCGACAGGGTCCAACGCTACGAGCAGTACTTC.

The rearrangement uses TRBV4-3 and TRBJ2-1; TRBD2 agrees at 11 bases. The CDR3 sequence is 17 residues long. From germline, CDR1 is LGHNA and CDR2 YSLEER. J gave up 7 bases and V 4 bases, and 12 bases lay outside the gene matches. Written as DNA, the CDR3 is TGCGCCAGCAGCCCGAGCGATTTAGCGGGAGGGCCTAATGAGCAGTTCTTC. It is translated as CASSPSDLAGGPNEQFF.

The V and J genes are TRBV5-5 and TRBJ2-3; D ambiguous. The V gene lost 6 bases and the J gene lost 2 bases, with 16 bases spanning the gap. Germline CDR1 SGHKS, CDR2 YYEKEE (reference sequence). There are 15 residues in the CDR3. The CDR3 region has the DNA TGTGCCAGCACCCCCATGGGCGGCTACACAGATACGCAGTATTTT. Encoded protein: CASTPMGGYTDTQYF.

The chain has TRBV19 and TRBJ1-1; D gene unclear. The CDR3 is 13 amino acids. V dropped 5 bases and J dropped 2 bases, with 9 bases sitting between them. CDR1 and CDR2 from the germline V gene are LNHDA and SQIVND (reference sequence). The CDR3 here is CASSSQRNTEAFF. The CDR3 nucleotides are TGTGCCAGTAGTTCCCAAAGAAACACTGAAGCTTTCTTT. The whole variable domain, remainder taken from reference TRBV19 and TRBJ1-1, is DGGITQSPKYLFRKEGQNVTLSCEQNLNHDAMYWYRQDPGQGLRLIYYSQIVNDFQKGDIAEGYSVSREKKESFPLTVTSAQKNPTAFYLCASSSQRNTEAFFGQGTRLTVV.

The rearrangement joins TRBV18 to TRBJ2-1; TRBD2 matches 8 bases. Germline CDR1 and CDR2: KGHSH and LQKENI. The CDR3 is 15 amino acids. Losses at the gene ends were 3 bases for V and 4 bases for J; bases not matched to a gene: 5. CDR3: CASSPAGGPYNEQFF. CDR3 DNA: TGTGCCAGCTCACCCGCGGGGGGCCCTTACAATGAGCAGTTCTTC.

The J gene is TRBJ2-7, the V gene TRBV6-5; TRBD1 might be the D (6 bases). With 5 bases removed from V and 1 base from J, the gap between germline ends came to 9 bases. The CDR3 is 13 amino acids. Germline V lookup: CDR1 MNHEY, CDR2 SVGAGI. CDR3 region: CASSPTGSYEQYF. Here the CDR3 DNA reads TGTGCCAGCAGTCCCACAGGGTCCTACGAGCAGTACTTC.

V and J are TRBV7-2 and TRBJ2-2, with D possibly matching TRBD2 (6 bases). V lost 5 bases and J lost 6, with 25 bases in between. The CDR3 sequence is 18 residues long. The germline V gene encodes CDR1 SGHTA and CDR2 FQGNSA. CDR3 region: CASSIHPIAAGAAGELFF. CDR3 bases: TGTGCCAGCAGCATACACCCAATAGCGGCCGGGGCGGCCGGGGAGCTGTTTTTT.

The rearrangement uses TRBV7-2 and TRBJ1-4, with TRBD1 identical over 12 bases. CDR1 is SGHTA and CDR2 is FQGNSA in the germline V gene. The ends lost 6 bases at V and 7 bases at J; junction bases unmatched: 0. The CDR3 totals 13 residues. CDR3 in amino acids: CASRGQGAEKLFF. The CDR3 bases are TGTGCCAGCAGGGGACAGGGGGCTGAAAAACTGTTTTTT.

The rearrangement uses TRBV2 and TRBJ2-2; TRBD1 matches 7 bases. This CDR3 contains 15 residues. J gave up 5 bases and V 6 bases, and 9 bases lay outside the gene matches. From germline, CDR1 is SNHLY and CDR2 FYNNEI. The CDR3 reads CASRAEAGGTGELFF. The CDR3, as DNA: TGTGCCAGCAGGGCCGAGGCAGGGGGAACCGGGGAGCTGTTTTTT.

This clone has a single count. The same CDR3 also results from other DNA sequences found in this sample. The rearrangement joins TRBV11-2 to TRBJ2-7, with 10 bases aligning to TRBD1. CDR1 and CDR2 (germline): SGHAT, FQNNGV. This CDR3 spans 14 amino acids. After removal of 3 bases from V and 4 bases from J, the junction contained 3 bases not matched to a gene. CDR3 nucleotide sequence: TGTGCCAGCAGCTTCGGACAGGGGGGGTACGAGCAGTACTTC. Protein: CASSFGQGGYEQYF.